These T cell receptor beta chains were read from a single sample in a study of graft-versus-host responses after intestinal transplantation. Method: immunoSEQ multiplex PCR; TCRdb's copy keeps in-frame clones and lacks some. The table shows some 9,800 clones, with around a third occurring only once. The sample consisted of alloreactive CD8+ T cells from a mixed lymphocyte reaction culture, taken before intestinal transplant. Every receptor here comes from a human patient who received an intestinal transplant. CDR3s include the opening cysteine and the closing phenylalanine or tryptophan. A D gene is named only where the DNA matches it firmly. Size is stated for part of the rows, as once, few or many counts, or as a class when the clone is expanded.

D gene | clone size | J gene | V gene | CDR3 DNA | CDR3 protein
TRBD1 | NA | TRBJ1-1 | TRBV2 | TGTGCCAGCAGTGGACAGGGGGCTGGGGTTTGGACTGAAGCTTTCTTT | CASSGQGAGVWTEAFF
TRBD1 | NA | TRBJ1-1 | TRBV10-2 | TGCGCCAGCCAGGGGGCTGGAACTGAAGCTTTCTTT | CASQGAGTEAFF
NA | NA | TRBJ2-7 | TRBV5-1 | TGCGCCAGCAGCTTGGAGCAACAGCTGGGCGAGCAGTACTTC | CASSLEQQLGEQYF
TRBD1 | NA | TRBJ2-3 | TRBV29-1 | TGCAGCGTCCCTAGGGGGGACAGGGGAACAGATACGCAGTATTTT | CSVPRGDRGTDTQYF
NA | once | TRBJ2-1 | TRBV7-6 | TGTGCCAGCAGCTTAGCGACAGGTCAGGAGCAGTTCTTC | CASSLATGQEQFF
TRBD1 | NA | TRBJ1-1 | TRBV6-5 | TGTGCCAGCAGTTACCCGTACAGGGGACCGAACACTGAAGCTTTCTTT | CASSYPYRGPNTEAFF
NA | NA | TRBJ2-6 | TRBV6-5 | TGTGCCAGTAGCGGGACAGGGACCGGGGCCAACGTCCTGACTTTC | CASSGTGTGANVLTF
TRBD1 | NA | TRBJ1-2 | TRBV11-2 | TGTGCCAGCAGCTTACAGGGGGCGCAGAGGGTGATCGGCTACACCTTC | CASSLQGAQRVIGYTF
TRBD2 | medium-sized | TRBJ2-1 | TRBV13 | TGTGCCAGCAGCTTAGGAGCGGGAGGGTACAATGAGCAGTTCTTC | CASSLGAGGYNEQFF
TRBD2 | few | TRBJ2-1 | TRBV13 | TGTGCCAGCAGCCTCCTAGCGGGGGGGCCCGATGAGCAGTTCTTC | CASSLLAGGPDEQFF
TRBD2 | NA | TRBJ2-1 | TRBV9 | TGTGCCAGCAGCGTAGAGGTGGGACTAAGCTACAATGAGCAGTTCTTC | CASSVEVGLSYNEQFF
TRBD2 | medium-sized | TRBJ2-1 | TRBV27 | TGTGCCAGCTCGCCTGGGACTAGCGGGAGGTACAATGAGCAGTTCTTC | CASSPGTSGRYNEQFF
NA | few | TRBJ1-1 | TRBV6-1 | TGTGCCAGCAGTCTTTGGGGACATGGGGGAACTGAAGCTTTCTTT | CASSLWGHGGTEAFF
NA | NA | TRBJ2-1 | TRBV5-8 | TGTGCCAGCAGCTTGGCGGGGTCCTCCTACAATGAGCAGTTCTTC | CASSLAGSSYNEQFF
NA | NA | TRBJ2-7 | TRBV27 | TGTGCCAGCAGTTTGGAGGGTCCGACAGGGTTTTTCCACGAGCAGTACTTC | CASSLEGPTGFFHEQYF
NA | NA | TRBJ1-2 | TRBV7-2 | TGTGCCAGCAGCTTACTGGGCCGGCTTGATGGCTACACCTTC | CASSLLGRLDGYTF
NA | medium-sized | TRBJ2-1 | TRBV4-1 | TGCGCCAGCAGCCAAGAAAATACAGGGAGAGCGATCTTC | CASSQENTGRAIF
TRBD2 | few | TRBJ2-5 | TRBV11-2 | TGTGCCAGCAGCCCGGGAGGCTACCAAGAGACCCAGTACTTC | CASSPGGYQETQYF
NA | few | TRBJ2-7 | TRBV6-5 | TGTGCCAGCAGTTACTCGCCAACTACGAACTCCTACGAGCAGTACTTC | CASSYSPTTNSYEQYF
NA | NA | TRBJ1-1 | TRBV27 | TGTGCCAGCAGTGAAATACCAGGCGTCCCTCTAAGCACTGAAGCTTTCTTT | CASSEIPGVPLSTEAFF
TRBD1 | few | TRBJ2-3 | TRBV29-1 | TGCAGCGTTGAAGACGATTTCGACAGGGCCGAAAATCCCCATACGCAGTATTTT | CSVEDDFDRAENPHTQYF
TRBD2 | NA | TRBJ2-5 | TRBV13 | TGTGCCAGCAGCGGGGAAGCGGGGGGCCAAGAGACCCAGTACTTC | CASSGEAGGQETQYF
NA | NA | TRBJ2-1 | TRBV7-2 | TGTGCCAGCAGCTTCAGCGGGTTAAGCTCCTACAATGAGCAGTTCTTC | CASSFSGLSSYNEQFF
NA | NA | TRBJ1-2 | TRBV21-1 | TGTGCCAGCAGCGTCAGGGAACCCTATGGCTACACCTTC | CASSVREPYGYTF
TRBD1 | NA | TRBJ2-7 | TRBV29-1 | TGCAGCGTCGATCCGGGACAGGGAAGCGGCGAGCAGTACTTC | CSVDPGQGSGEQYF
NA | NA | TRBJ2-7 | TRBV4-1 | TGCGCCAGCAGCCCCCTTGGGGCCAGCTCCTACGAGCAGTACTTC | CASSPLGASSYEQYF
NA | NA | TRBJ2-3 | TRBV5-1 | TGCGCCAGCAGCTTGGGAGGGCCAGGGACTTACACAGATACGCAGTATTTT | CASSLGGPGTYTDTQYF
TRBD1 | few | TRBJ1-1 | TRBV30 | TGTGCCTGCGAGGGACAGACTAGGGTCACTGAAGCTTTCTTT | CACEGQTRVTEAFF
NA | medium-sized | TRBJ2-7 | TRBV6-1 | TGTGCCAGCAGTGAAGCTTCGGACAGTCCCTCCTACGAGCAGTACTTC | CASSEASDSPSYEQYF
TRBD1 | few | TRBJ1-5 | TRBV7-8 | TGTGCCAGCAGCCCCCAACAGGGGTATAGCAATCAGCCCCAGCATTTT | CASSPQQGYSNQPQHF
NA | medium-sized | TRBJ1-3 | TRBV5-6 | TGTGCCAGCAGCTTGGGCGGGGTCTCCGGAAACACCATATATTTT | CASSLGGVSGNTIYF
TRBD1 | NA | TRBJ1-6 | TRBV5-6 | TGTGCCAGCAGCTTACAGGGGGCAGGTTCACCCCTCCACTTT | CASSLQGAGSPLHF
TRBD1 | NA | TRBJ1-5 | TRBV7-2 | TGTGCCAGCAGCTCAGTCGACCGGGACAGGGGTCAGCCCCAGCATTTT | CASSSVDRDRGQPQHF
TRBD1 | NA | TRBJ2-3 | TRBV11-2 | TGTGCCAGCAGCTTGGGCCTAGGGACAGAGACGCAGTATTTT | CASSLGLGTETQYF
TRBD2 | NA | TRBJ2-7 | TRBV6-1 | TGTGCCAGCAGTGAAAAAACAAATGGGCTAGCGGGCTACGAGCAGTACTTC | CASSEKTNGLAGYEQYF
TRBD2 | few | TRBJ2-1 | TRBV2 | TGTGCCAGCAGTGAAGAACAGCGGGAGGTTTTCGGTGAGCAGTTCTTC | CASSEEQREVFGEQFF
TRBD1 | NA | TRBJ2-7 | TRBV6-5 | TGTGCCAGCAGTTACTGGACAGGGGCGGACGAGCAGTACTTC | CASSYWTGADEQYF
NA | few | TRBJ1-1 | TRBV11-2 | TGTGCCAGCAGGTTCGGGGGGAACACTGAAGCTTTCTTT | CASRFGGNTEAFF
NA | NA | TRBJ1-1 | TRBV6-5 | TGTGCCAGCAGTTACTCCGGCAGGGTCACTGAAGCTTTCTTT | CASSYSGRVTEAFF
TRBD2 | NA | TRBJ2-4 | TRBV18 | TGTGCCAGCTCACCGCGACTAGCGGGAGGGGACATTCAGTACTTC | CASSPRLAGGDIQYF
TRBD1 | medium-sized | TRBJ2-2 | TRBV28 | TGTGCCAGCAGTCTTACAGGGGGTGGCGGGGAGCTGTTTTTT | CASSLTGGGGELFF
TRBD2 | NA | TRBJ2-2 | TRBV11-2 | TGTGCCAGCAGCGATGGGGTAGCGGGAGGGCCGACCGGGGAGCTGTTTTTT | CASSDGVAGGPTGELFF
NA | NA | TRBJ2-3 | TRBV18 | TGTGCCAGCTCACCGAAGATTTTACGAGACAGAGGAACAGATACGCAGTATTTT | CASSPKILRDRGTDTQYF
TRBD1 | once | TRBJ1-3 | TRBV7-9 | TGTGCCAGCAGCGGCGCGGGGGACAGGGGGTCTGGAAACACCATATATTTT | CASSGAGDRGSGNTIYF
NA | NA | TRBJ1-5 | TRBV10-1 | TGCGCCAGCAGGGCACCAGGGGAAAGCAATCAGCCCCAGCATTTT | CASRAPGESNQPQHF